The TCR beta chain described here comes from a study of blood T cells in healthy people across ages. In its sample, this clonotype was seen many times. Its antigen is not known. Study-wide results and caveats: Age showed a roughly linear inverse relationship with TCR beta diversity per million T cells.

The CDR3 length is 15 residues. V lost 3 bases to trimming and J lost 5 bases, with 16 bases between them. A second 7 to 11 cycle PCR used barcoded and J-beta primers. TCRdb re-called the 5' RACE reads with MiXCR, one entry per CDR3 protein. Among about 800,000 distinct CDR3 sequences listed, about 47% were seen once. The receptor comes from an elderly man in good health. The chain combines TRBV12-3 or TRBV12-4 with TRBJ2-5; D is perhaps TRBD2 (6 bases). Sequencing input: blood. For the CDR3, the DNA is TGTGCCAGCAGTTTTAGTAGGGGAGGTAGGGAGACCCAGTACTTC. Protein: CASSFSRGGRETQYF.